This record covers a single TCR beta chain. The antigen is not known. Its ends do not fully match the called genes, so a read error is possible. The authors ran a second PCR of about 7 to 12 cycles using a sample-barcoded 5' primer and a J-beta primer mix. With 12 random nucleotides, a template-switch adaptor tagged each individual cDNA molecule. TCRdb processed the 5' RACE reads anew with MiXCR; each CDR3 protein has one entry. The table lists about 970,000 distinct CDR3 sequences, approximately 50% of them singletons. These data belong to a study of blood T cells in healthy people across ages. CDR1 and CDR2 from the germline V gene are MGHRA and YSYEKL. The CDR3 length is 17 residues. Each donor gave roughly 9.8 milliliters of peripheral blood. Study-level results: The diversity estimates, figures obtained from one million T cells, were considered underestimates. Changes seen in expanded clonotypes were possibly confounded by donor CMV status left unknown.

This chain joins TRBV4-1 and TRBJ2-1, with D hard to call. Sequencing was done on a sample of blood. This TCR was recovered from an older woman in good health. CDR3 sequence reads: CTSSQEDRGRSYNEQFF. The CDR3 coding sequence is TGCACCAGCAGCCAAGAGGATCGCGGACGGTCCTACAATGAGCAGTTCTTC.